This TCR beta chain was captured in a study of spatial heterogeneity in lung cancer (dated by TCRdb to the late 2010s). Turning to the overall study: More beta-chain than alpha-chain transcripts were consistently detected, likely reflecting higher beta-chain transcript abundance. In non-small cell lung cancer, the study quantitatively compared TCR alpha and beta repertoires across several tumor regions, matched nontumor lung, and blood. Both alpha and beta chains were TCR-sequenced in samples taken at surgery, namely 220 tumor regions, 62 to 70 matched nontumor lung samples and about 52 PBMC samples. In the raw uncorrected reads, each unique combination of TCR and UMI appeared more than ten times on average. The study linked features of the TCR repertoire to counts of nonsynonymous mutations, which were determined by whole-exome sequencing of tumor tissue. A strong correlation was found between TCR transcript counts in tumor regions and a T cell transcriptional module score from matched bulk RNA-seq.

The paper's findings and limits, for the study overall: The tumor nonsynonymous mutation count correlated with the number of expanded alpha and beta TCRs within the tumor. Counts of ubiquitous and regional expanded TCRs correlated with counts of ubiquitous and regional nonsynonymous mutations, respectively. Confirming at a functional level the hypothesis that regional TCRs recognize regional mutations was considered to require additional single-cell paired TCR alpha and beta sequencing. TCR-seq coverage of tumor T cells was estimated at only around 7% for alpha chains and 13% to 15% for beta chains.

Per the publication, the time point label means: sample taken at primary tumor resection. Samples were obtained from 72 patients with early-stage, untreated non-small cell lung cancer from the lung TRACERx cohort. For TCR sequencing, whole RNA was extracted from tumor and nontumor lung tissue, or from cryopreserved PBMC samples, and no cell sorting was done. A patient was chosen for TCR sequencing only when enough RNA was available from at least two tumor regions. Tumor and adjacent nontumor lung specimens were reviewed by a lung pathologist before selection. In its sample, this clonotype was seen many times. Its cognate antigen has yet to be identified. Within one base of it there is no much larger clone, and no base qualities were kept. Library generation was performed with 5' RACE. The sequencing machine was a NextSeq 500. In the TCR library protocol, a unique molecular identifier was attached to each TCR cDNA molecule so that PCR and sequencing errors could be corrected. In the source study's methods: Decombinator tools were used for TCR identification, UMI-based error correction and CDR3 extraction. TCRs above a frequency of 2 per 1,000, corresponding to the top 1% of the tumor frequency distribution, were defined as expanded. Expanded tumor TCRs statistically deemed absent (corrected P<0.05) from at least one tumor region were classed as regional, and all other expanded tumor TCRs were classed as ubiquitous. Renyi diversity was computed with the R vegan package after each repertoire had been subsampled 100 times to 5,000 TCRs. CDR3 similarity networks were built from amino acid triplet string-kernel similarity, with CDR3s being connected when pairwise similarity was above 0.82. TCRdb reworked the public reads: Q25 trimming with fastp, MiXCR clone assembly, productive beta chains retained. Under each unique CDR3 protein, matching rows form one entry showing the most common genes and DNA. What appears here as the V and J calls and clone size reflects TCRdb's work, not the paper's. Present in this sample are about 100,000 distinct CDR3 sequences, 4.4% of which were seen just once. Around 21% of the sample is taken by the ten largest.

The sample in question was lung tumor tissue, obtained at surgery. This TCR derives from a male donor with early-stage non-small cell lung cancer.

The nucleotides are TGTGCCAGCAGTTGGACTAGCGGGAGTCATGAGCAGTTCTTC. The resulting protein is CASSWTSGSHEQFF. The chain was built from TRBV27 and TRBJ2-1, and 13 bases in between align with TRBD2. V and J are trimmed by 4 bases and 8 bases, and the gene matches miss 2 bases of the junction. Counted from cysteine to phenylalanine, this CDR3 has 14 amino acids. The retained sequence is limited to the CDR3, 42 bases, with the frame set at the first base. CDR1 MNHEY and CDR2 SMNVEV were looked up in the germline V gene (reference sequence).